This T cell receptor beta chain was sequenced during a study of cytomegalovirus exposure and HLA in healthy donors. The study's findings and limits: Generally TCR sequences proved uncommon, though certain public TCRs appeared in numerous donors. For most TCR beta V segments, an earlier analysis put the productive rate at about 87% or about 30% of the time.

Remarks on this clone: Its antigen is undetermined.

Primers included in the PCR were 60 Vbeta and 13 Jbeta primers. The method was immunoSEQ multiplex PCR; TCRdb's version includes in-frame clones alone and lacks a portion of them. The repertoire has around 150,000 clones, 65% to 80% of them found once; the top ten carry under 2.5%. This CDR3 comprises 15 residues. V trimming: 0 bases; J trimming: 6 bases; junction bases outside the gene matches: 5. In germline, CDR1 is MNHEY, CDR2 SVGAGI. This rearrangement joins TRBV6-5 to TRBJ1-2, with 9 positions matching TRBD1. The sample consisted of PBMCs. The clonotype comes from a female donor in good health and CMV-seronegative. This chain's CDR3 is CASSYSGTGMNGYTF. The CDR3 nucleotides read TGTGCCAGCAGTTACTCCGGGACAGGGATGAATGGCTACACCTTC.